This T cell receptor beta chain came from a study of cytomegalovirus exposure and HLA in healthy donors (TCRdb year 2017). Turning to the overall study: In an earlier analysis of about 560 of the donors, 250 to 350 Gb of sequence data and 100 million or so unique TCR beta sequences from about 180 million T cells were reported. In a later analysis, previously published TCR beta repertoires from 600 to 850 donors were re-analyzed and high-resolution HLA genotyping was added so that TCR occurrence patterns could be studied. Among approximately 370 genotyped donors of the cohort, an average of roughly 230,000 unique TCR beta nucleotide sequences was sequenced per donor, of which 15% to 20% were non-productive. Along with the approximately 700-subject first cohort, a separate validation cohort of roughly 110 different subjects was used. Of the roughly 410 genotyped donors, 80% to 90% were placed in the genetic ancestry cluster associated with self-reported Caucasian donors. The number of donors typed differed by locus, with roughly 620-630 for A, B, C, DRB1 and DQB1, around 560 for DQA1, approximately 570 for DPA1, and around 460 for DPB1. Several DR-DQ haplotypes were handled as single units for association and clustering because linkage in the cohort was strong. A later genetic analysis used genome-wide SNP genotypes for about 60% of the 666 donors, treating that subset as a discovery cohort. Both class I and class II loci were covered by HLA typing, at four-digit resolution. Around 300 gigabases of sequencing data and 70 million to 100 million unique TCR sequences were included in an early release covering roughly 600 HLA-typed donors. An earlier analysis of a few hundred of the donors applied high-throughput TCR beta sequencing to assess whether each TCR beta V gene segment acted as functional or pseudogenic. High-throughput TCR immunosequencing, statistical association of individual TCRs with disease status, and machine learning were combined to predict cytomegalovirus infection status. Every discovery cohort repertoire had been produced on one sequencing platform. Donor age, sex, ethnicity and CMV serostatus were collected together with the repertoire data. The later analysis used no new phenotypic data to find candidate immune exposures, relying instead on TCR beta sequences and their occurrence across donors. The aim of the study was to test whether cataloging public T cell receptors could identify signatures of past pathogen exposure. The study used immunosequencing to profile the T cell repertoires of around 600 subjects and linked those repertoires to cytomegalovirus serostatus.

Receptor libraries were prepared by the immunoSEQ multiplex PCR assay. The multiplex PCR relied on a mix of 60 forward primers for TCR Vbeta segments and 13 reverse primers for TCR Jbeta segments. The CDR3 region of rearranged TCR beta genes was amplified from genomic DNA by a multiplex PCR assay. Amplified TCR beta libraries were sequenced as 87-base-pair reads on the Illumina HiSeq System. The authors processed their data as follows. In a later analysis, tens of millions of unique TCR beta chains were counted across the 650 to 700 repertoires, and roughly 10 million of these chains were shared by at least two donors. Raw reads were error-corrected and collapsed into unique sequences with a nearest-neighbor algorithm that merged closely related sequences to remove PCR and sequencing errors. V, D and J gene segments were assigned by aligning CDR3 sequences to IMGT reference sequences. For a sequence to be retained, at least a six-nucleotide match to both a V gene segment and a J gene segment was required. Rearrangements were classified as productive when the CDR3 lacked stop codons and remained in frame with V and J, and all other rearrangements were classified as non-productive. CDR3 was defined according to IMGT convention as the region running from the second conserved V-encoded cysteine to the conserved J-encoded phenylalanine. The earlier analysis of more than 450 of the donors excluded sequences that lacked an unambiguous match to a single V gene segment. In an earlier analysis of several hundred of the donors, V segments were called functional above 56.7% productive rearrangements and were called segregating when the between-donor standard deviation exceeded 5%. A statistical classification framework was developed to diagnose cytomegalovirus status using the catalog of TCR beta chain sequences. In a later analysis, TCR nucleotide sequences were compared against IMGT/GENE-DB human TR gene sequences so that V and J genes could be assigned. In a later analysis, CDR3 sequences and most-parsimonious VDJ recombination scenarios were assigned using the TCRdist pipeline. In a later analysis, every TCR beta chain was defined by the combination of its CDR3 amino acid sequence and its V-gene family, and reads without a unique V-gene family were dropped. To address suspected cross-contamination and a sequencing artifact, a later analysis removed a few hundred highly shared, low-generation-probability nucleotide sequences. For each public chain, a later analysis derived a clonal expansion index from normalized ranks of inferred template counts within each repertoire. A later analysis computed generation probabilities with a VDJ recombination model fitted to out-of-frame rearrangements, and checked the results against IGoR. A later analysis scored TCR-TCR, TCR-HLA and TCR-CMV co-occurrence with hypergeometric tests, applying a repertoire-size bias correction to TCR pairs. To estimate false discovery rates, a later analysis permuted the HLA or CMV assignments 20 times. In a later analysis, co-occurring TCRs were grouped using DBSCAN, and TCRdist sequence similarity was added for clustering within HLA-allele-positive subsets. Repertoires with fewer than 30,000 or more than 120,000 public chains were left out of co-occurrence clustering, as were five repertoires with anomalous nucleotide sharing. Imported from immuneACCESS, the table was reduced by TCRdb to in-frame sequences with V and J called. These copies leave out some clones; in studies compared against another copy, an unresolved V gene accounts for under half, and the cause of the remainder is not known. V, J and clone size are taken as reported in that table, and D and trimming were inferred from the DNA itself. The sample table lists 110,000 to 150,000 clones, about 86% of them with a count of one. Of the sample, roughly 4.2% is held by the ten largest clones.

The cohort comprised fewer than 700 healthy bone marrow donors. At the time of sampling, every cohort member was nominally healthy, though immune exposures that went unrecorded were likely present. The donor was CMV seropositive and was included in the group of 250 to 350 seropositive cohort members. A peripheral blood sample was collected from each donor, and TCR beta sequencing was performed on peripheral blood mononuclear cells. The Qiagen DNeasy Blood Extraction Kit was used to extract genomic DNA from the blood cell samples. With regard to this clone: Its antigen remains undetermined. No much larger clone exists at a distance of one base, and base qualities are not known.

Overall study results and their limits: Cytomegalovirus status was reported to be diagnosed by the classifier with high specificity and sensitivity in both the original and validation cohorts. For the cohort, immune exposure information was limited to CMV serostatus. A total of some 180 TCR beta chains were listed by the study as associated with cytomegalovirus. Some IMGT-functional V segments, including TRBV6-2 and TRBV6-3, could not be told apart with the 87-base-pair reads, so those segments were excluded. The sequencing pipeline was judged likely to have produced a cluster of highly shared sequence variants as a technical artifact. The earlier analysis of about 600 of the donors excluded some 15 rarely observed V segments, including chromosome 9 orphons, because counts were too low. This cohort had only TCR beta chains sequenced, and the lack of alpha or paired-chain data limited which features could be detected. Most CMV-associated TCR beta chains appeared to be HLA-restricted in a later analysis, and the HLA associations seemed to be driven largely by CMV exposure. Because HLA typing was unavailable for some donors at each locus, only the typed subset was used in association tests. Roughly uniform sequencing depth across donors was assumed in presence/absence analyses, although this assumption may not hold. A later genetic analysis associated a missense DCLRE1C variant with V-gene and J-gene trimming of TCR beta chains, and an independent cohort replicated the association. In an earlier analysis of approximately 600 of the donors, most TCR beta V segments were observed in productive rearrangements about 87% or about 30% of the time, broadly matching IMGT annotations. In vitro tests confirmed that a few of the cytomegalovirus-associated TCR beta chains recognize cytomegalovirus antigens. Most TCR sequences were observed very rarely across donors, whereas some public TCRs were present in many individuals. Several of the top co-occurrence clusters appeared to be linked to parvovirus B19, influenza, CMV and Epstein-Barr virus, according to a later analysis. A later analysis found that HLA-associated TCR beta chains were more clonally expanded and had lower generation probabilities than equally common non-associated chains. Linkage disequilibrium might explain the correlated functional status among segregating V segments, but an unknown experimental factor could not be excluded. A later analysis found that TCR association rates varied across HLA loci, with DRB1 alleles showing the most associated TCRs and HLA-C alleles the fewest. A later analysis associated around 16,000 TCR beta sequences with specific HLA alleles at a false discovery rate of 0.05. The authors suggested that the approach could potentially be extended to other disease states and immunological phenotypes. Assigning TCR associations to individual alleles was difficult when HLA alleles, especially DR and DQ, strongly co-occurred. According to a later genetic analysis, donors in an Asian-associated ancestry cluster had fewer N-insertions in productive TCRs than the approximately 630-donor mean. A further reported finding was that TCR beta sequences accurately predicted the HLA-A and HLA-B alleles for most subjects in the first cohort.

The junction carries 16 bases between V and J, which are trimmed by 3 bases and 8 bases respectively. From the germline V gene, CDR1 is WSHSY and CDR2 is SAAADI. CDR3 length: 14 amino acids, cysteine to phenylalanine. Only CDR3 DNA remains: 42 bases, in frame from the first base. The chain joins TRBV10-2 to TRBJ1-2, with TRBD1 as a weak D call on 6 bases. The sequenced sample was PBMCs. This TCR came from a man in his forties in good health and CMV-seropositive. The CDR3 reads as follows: CASSDLGGRRGYTF. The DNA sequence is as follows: TGCGCCAGCAGTGACCTGGGGGGGCGACGCGGCTACACCTTC.